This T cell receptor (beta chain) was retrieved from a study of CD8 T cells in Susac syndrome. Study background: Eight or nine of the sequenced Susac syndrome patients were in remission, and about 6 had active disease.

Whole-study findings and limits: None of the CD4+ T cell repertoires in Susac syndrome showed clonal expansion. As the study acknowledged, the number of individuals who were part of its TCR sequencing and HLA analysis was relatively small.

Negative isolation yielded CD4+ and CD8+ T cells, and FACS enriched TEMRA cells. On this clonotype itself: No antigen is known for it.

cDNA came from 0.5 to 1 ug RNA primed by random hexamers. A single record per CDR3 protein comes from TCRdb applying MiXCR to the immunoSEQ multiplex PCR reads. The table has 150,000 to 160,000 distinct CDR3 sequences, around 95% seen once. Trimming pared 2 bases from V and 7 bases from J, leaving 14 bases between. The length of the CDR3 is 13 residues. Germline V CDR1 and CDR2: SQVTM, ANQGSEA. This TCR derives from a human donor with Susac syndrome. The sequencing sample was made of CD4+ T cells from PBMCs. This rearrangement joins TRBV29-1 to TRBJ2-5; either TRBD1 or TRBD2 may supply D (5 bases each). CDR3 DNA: TGCAGCGTTGAAAGGGACGCTTCGGGGACCCAGTACTTC. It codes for CSVERDASGTQYF.